Presented here are 9 T cell receptor beta chains from one specimen sequenced in a study of beta chain features in type 1 diabetes. Study-wide results and limits: Among patients with Type 1 diabetes, TCRB CDR3s were moderately but significantly shorter in every one of the four CD4+ subsets.

The antigens for these receptors are not known. Of the isolated RNA, all was reverse transcribed, and so the sequenced material was expressed TCRB transcripts. TCRdb keeps only in-frame clones here, not all; method: immunoSEQ multiplex PCR. The data show almost 350,000 clones, around 9% seen once. Specimen: central memory CD4+ T cells from blood. The receptors stem from a man aged 25-45 years with type 1 diabetes.

There are a few counts of this clone. The rearrangement links TRBV2 to TRBJ2-7; D is unresolved. The CDR3 consists of 14 residues. Trimming cost V 4 bases and J 5 bases, with 15 bases left between them. Germline V gene data show CDR1 as SNHLY and CDR2 as FYNNEI. The CDR3 DNA is TGTGCCAGCAGTGTAACACAGAAGAACGACGAGCAGTACTTC. Translation: CASSVTQKNDEQYF. Based on the CDR3 plus reference TRBV2 and TRBJ2-7, the full variable domain is EPEVTQTPSHQVTQMGQEVILRCVPISNHLYFYWYRQILGQKVEFLVSFYNNEISEKSEIFDDQFSVERPDGSNFTLKIRSTKLEDSAMYFCASSVTQKNDEQYFGPGTRLTVT.

The CDR3 nucleotides are TGTGCCAGCAGCTTAGATTCCGGCACTGAAGCTTTCTTT. It is translated as CASSLDSGTEAFF. The chain links TRBV11-2 to TRBJ1-1; D uncertain. The CDR3 length is 13 residues. Germline values: CDR1 SGHAT, CDR2 FQNNGV. The ends were cut back, 0 bases at V and 4 bases at J, with 6 bases in the middle.

This clone was seen a handful of times. V usage is TRBV28 and J usage is TRBJ1-2; 8 bases match TRBD1. The CDR3 has 15 residues. Germline CDR1 is MDHEN and CDR2 is SYDVKM. After removal of 3 bases from V and 4 bases from J, the junction contained 7 bases not matched to a gene. CDR3 coding DNA: TGTGCCAGCAGTTTGGGGAGCACAGGGGGCTATGGCTACACCTTC. Translated, it gives CASSLGSTGGYGYTF.

This sequence joins TRBV27 and TRBJ2-1; D remains unclear. V lost 5 bases to trimming and J lost 7 bases, with 9 bases between them. The germline gives CDR1 MNHEY, CDR2 SMNVEV (reference sequence). This CDR3 is 12 amino acids long. CDR3 protein: CASSRNSNEQFF. Written as DNA, the CDR3 is TGTGCCAGCAGTCGAAATTCAAATGAGCAGTTCTTC.

This clone has at least ten counts. The chain employs TRBV5-1 and TRBJ2-7; 8 positions agree with TRBD1. CDR1 is SGHRS and CDR2 is YFSETQ in the germline V gene. V was pared by 1 base and J by 5 bases, with 2 bases of the junction left unmatched. The CDR3 loop spans 13 amino acids. CDR3 nucleotide sequence: TGCGCCAGCAGCTTGCTGACAGGGGACGAGCAGTACTTC. It yields the protein CASSLLTGDEQYF. Filled out from reference TRBV5-1 and TRBJ2-7, the complete variable domain reads KAGVTQTPRYLIKTRGQQVTLSCSPISGHRSVSWYQQTPGQGLQFLFEYFSETQRNKGNFPGRFSGRQFSNSRSEMNVSTLELGDSALYLCASSLLTGDEQYFGPGTRLTVT.

This chain joins TRBV5-6 and TRBJ2-7; TRBD1 matches at 8 bases. Germline V CDR1 and CDR2: SGHDT, YYEEEE. The V gene end was trimmed by 4 bases and the J gene end by 5 bases; junction bases not matched to a gene: 8. This CDR3 has 14 residues. The chain's CDR3 is CASSVTGGFDEQYF. CDR3 in DNA: TGTGCCAGCAGCGTAACAGGGGGATTCGACGAGCAGTACTTC.

The genes are TRBV7-2 and TRBJ1-2; tentatively, D is TRBD1 (5 bases). Germline V lookup: CDR1 SGHTA, CDR2 FQGNSA. Trimming stripped 5 bases from V and 3 bases from J, with 19 bases between. The CDR3 totals 16 residues. For the CDR3, the DNA is TGTGCCAGCAGCCCGGGGGGGTCACGGTACTACTATGGCTACACCTTC. Encoded protein: CASSPGGSRYYYGYTF. Full variable domain (outside the CDR3, taken from reference TRBV7-2 and TRBJ1-2): GAGVSQSPSNKVTEKGKDVELRCDPISGHTALYWYRQSLGQGLEFLIYFQGNSAPDKSGLPSDRFSAERTGGSVSTLTIQRTQQEDSAVYLCASSPGGSRYYYGYTFGSGTRLTVV.

This chain connects TRBV4-1 to TRBJ2-7, with D unclear. The V gene lost 0 bases and the J gene lost 1 base, with 13 bases spanning the gap. The length of the CDR3 is 16 residues. CDR1 and CDR2 (germline): MGHRA, YSYEKL. CDR3 region: CASSQDLIFTSYEQYF. CDR3 coding DNA: TGCGCCAGCAGCCAAGATCTTATCTTCACGTCCTACGAGCAGTACTTC.

This chain joins TRBV18 and TRBJ2-5; D remains ambiguous. The CDR3 totals 14 residues. Germline values: CDR1 KGHSH, CDR2 LQKENI. The V and J ends lost 5 bases and 1 base respectively, with 11 bases between them. CDR3 loop: CASSFPTVQETQYF. The CDR3 DNA is TGTGCCAGCTCATTCCCCACCGTCCAAGAGACCCAGTACTTC.